The next 19 T cell receptor beta chains were all read from a single sample in a study of blood T cell repertoires in COVID-19 (dated by TCRdb to about 2020). Libraries were prepared through the immunoSEQ multiplex PCR assay. What TCRdb holds here is the immuneACCESS table cut down to in-frame rearrangements. Part of the clones is not present; checked against another copy, under half of the missing clones reflect an unresolved V gene, and the others are unexplained. This sample holds under 150,000 clones; 88% were observed only once. The ten biggest clones cover about 2% of the sample. Input material: peripheral blood. These receptors were collected from a man aged 70-80 years with active COVID-19.

This sequence joins TRBV28 and TRBJ1-1, with TRBD1 as a possible D gene (5 bases). Germline CDR1 is MDHEN and CDR2 is SYDVKM. Trimming took off 5 bases at V and 4 bases at J, with 17 bases between the two ends. CDR3 length equals 15 residues. CDR3 coding DNA: TGTGCCAGCAGTGATCGACAGATAAGGGGCACTGAAGCTTTCTTT. Translated, it gives CASSDRQIRGTEAFF.

The rearrangement links TRBV6-1 to TRBJ1-1, with 7 nucleotides matching TRBD1. The CDR3 covers 14 residues. Trimming at V came to 7 bases and at J to 2 bases, leaving 7 bases not matched to a gene. From germline, CDR1 is MNHNS and CDR2 SASEGT. The CDR3 loop is CASMIQGPNTEAFF. In nucleotides, the CDR3 is TGTGCCAGCATGATACAGGGGCCTAACACTGAAGCTTTCTTT.

With respect to this clone: The junction departs from the called germline gene at one end, perhaps through a read error. The CDR3 region has the DNA TGTGCCAGCAGTTACTCGGGCAGGGGGAGCAATCGGCCCCAGCATTTT. Its translation is CASSYSGRGSNRPQHF. The gene calls are TRBV6-2 or TRBV6-3 and TRBJ1-5; 7 bases match TRBD1. Germline CDR1 MNHEY, CDR2 SVGEGT. This CDR3 is built from 16 residues.

The chain recombines TRBV28 with TRBJ2-1; the match to TRBD2 covers 16 bases. Germline lookup yields CDR1 MDHEN and CDR2 SYDVKM. V lost 7 bases and J lost 10; bases outside the gene matches: 10. CDR3 length: 16 residues. CDR3 residues: CASIPMGLAGGGEQFF. CDR3 DNA: TGTGCCAGCATCCCCATGGGACTAGCGGGAGGGGGAGAGCAGTTCTTC.

This chain joins TRBV25-1 and TRBJ1-4; perhaps TRBD1 as D (6 bases). The germline V and J ends were trimmed by 3 bases and 1 base, with 15 bases remaining between them. The germline V gene encodes CDR1 MGHDK and CDR2 SYGVNS. The CDR3 spans 17 residues. CDR3 nucleotides: TGTGCCAGCAGTGATCCCACAGGGATTGAAACTAATGAAAAACTGTTTTTT. The encoded protein is CASSDPTGIETNEKLFF.

The chain joins TRBV28 to TRBJ2-7, with 8 bases matching TRBD2. Trimming cost V 5 bases and J 4 bases; bases outside gene matches: 13. CDR1 MDHEN and CDR2 SYDVKM come from the germline V gene. This CDR3 is 16 amino acids long. CDR3 sequence (DNA): TGTGCCAGCAGTCCAAGAGGGGCGGGGGGCCTATACGAGCAGTACTTC. It translates to CASSPRGAGGLYEQYF.

This rearrangement joins TRBV10-1 to TRBJ1-6; no clear D gene. V was shortened by 4 bases and J by 10 bases, with 17 bases between the two germline ends. This CDR3 comprises 15 residues. CDR1 is WNHNN, CDR2 SYGVQD, per germline (reference sequence). In nucleotides, the CDR3 is TGCGCCAGCAGTGTGTCGAGGAGAGTTGGATCACCCCTCCACTTT. Its protein product is CASSVSRRVGSPLHF.

This chain uses TRBV28 with TRBJ2-5; 8 bases match TRBD2. Germline-derived CDR1 and CDR2 are MDHEN and SYDVKM. V lost 7 bases, J lost 5 bases, and 6 bases stayed unmatched. The CDR3 consists of 13 residues. The chain's CDR3 is CASISSGRETQYF. As DNA, the CDR3 is TGTGCCAGCATTTCTAGCGGGCGGGAGACCCAGTACTTC.

The V call is TRBV28, the J call TRBJ2-7, with 7 bases identical to TRBD2. Germline CDR1 reads MDHEN; CDR2 reads SYDVKM. The CDR3 loop spans 14 amino acids. With V trimmed by 5 bases and J by 3 bases, 7 bases remained unmatched. CDR3: CASSRPGLNYEQYF. The CDR3, as DNA: TGTGCCAGCAGTCGCCCGGGACTAAACTACGAGCAGTACTTC.

The chain recombines TRBV9 with TRBJ1-5; D may be TRBD1 (6 bases). Trimming cost V 3 bases and J 5 bases, with 15 bases left between them. The CDR3 covers 15 residues. Germline V gene data show CDR1 as SGDLS and CDR2 as YYNGEE. The CDR3 loop is CASSGGPSSDQPQHF. The CDR3 coding sequence is TGTGCCAGCAGCGGGGGGCCGAGTTCGGATCAGCCCCAGCATTTT.

V is TRBV11-2 and J is TRBJ1-3; D is possibly TRBD1 (6 bases). With 6 bases removed from V and 3 bases from J, the gap between germline ends came to 9 bases. Germline V gene data show CDR1 as SGHAT and CDR2 as FQNNGV. CDR3 length equals 13 residues. The CDR3 protein is CASRTGSGNTIYF. DNA for the CDR3: TGTGCCAGCAGAACAGGGAGTGGAAACACCATATATTTT.

Here the CDR3 DNA reads TGTGCCAGTATTCAGACGGGGAGGAACACTGAAGCTTTCTTT. Its protein product is CASIQTGRNTEAFF. The chain employs TRBV19 and TRBJ1-1; D unclear. V shed 7 bases and J shed 1 base, with 13 bases lying between them. Per germline, CDR1 LNHDA and CDR2 SQIVND (reference sequence). CDR3 length: 14 amino acids. The variable domain in full, with the rest retrieved from reference TRBV19 and TRBJ1-1, is DGGITQSPKYLFRKEGQNVTLSCEQNLNHDAMYWYRQDPGQGLRLIYYSQIVNDFQKGDIAEGYSVSREKKESFPLTVTSAQKNPTAFYLCASIQTGRNTEAFFGQGTRLTVV.

The genes are TRBV12-3 or TRBV12-4 and TRBJ1-1; no clear D. The CDR3 is 13 amino acids. V gave up 6 bases and J gave up 5 bases, with 13 bases separating them. The CDR3 DNA reads as TGTGCCAGCAGGTTAACTCTCGGGACTGAAGCTTTCTTT. It is translated as CASRLTLGTEAFF.

This clone appeared once. The chain joins TRBV7-2 to TRBJ2-1; 7 bases map to TRBD2. The CDR3 covers 15 residues. Germline trimming cut 5 bases from V and 10 bases from J; bases unmatched to any gene: 14. The germline gives CDR1 SGHTA, CDR2 FQGNSA. Here the CDR3 reads CASSKRREGQGEQFF. The DNA of the CDR3 is TGTGCCAGCAGCAAGAGAAGGGAGGGCCAGGGAGAGCAGTTCTTC.

This clone appeared once. The gene calls are TRBV7-6 and TRBJ1-4, with a possible D match to TRBD1 (5 bases). The V and J ends lost 2 bases and 0 bases respectively, with 10 bases between them. The CDR3 is 16 amino acids. CDR1 is SGHVS, CDR2 FNYEAQ, per germline. This CDR3 reads CASSLRGPATNEKLFF. The CDR3 DNA is TGTGCCAGCAGCTTAAGGGGCCCCGCAACTAATGAAAAACTGTTTTTT.

The chain joins TRBV7-9 to TRBJ2-6; D is perhaps TRBD2 (5 bases). The CDR3 covers 17 residues. Germline CDR1 reads SEHNR; CDR2 reads FQNEAQ (reference sequence). The V end was cut by 2 bases, the J end by 4 bases, with 15 bases between. This CDR3 reads CASSLLGPSGGANVLTF. CDR3 bases: TGTGCCAGCAGCTTACTAGGCCCCTCGGGAGGGGCCAACGTCCTGACTTTC.

The chain is built from TRBV28 and TRBJ2-1, with TRBD2 matching over 12 bases. Germline trimming cut 7 bases from V and 7 bases from J; bases unmatched to any gene: 11. The CDR3 sequence is 16 residues long. The germline gives CDR1 MDHEN, CDR2 SYDVKM. This CDR3 is CASTIQGLAGRNEQFF. The CDR3 nucleotides are TGTGCCAGCACCATACAAGGACTAGCGGGAAGGAATGAGCAGTTCTTC.

The chain carries TRBV28 and TRBJ2-1, with D tentatively TRBD1 (6 bases). Trimming stripped 5 bases from V and 0 bases from J, with 17 bases between. The germline gives CDR1 MDHEN, CDR2 SYDVKM. The CDR3 totals 17 residues. For the CDR3, the DNA is TGTGCCAGCAGTCACGACAGGAGCCGAAGCTCCTACAATGAGCAGTTCTTC. It codes for CASSHDRSRSSYNEQFF.

The chain links TRBV2 to TRBJ2-3, with 7 bases aligning to TRBD1. Germline CDR1 reads SNHLY; CDR2 reads FYNNEI. The CDR3 contains 15 residues. The junction had 8 bases not matched to a gene; V was cut back by 7 bases and J by 1 base. CDR3 bases: TGTGCCAGCACCTATAGGGGGCTTGGCACAGATACGCAGTATTTT. It codes for CASTYRGLGTDTQYF. Full variable domain (rest looked up from reference TRBV2 and TRBJ2-3): EPEVTQTPSHQVTQMGQEVILRCVPISNHLYFYWYRQILGQKVEFLVSFYNNEISEKSEIFDDQFSVERPDGSNFTLKIRSTKLEDSAMYFCASTYRGLGTDTQYFGPGTRLTVL.